The present T cell receptor beta chain was sequenced within a study of cytotoxic CD8 clonotypes in ibrutinib-treated CLL. Broader study findings: Increased clonality at ibrutinib response gave way to a return toward baseline at progression. The study found baseline clonality above age-matched healthy donors, tracking circulating CD8+ T-cell counts.

The method was immunoSEQ multiplex PCR; TCRdb's version includes in-frame clones alone and lacks a portion of them. The sample holds roughly 150,000 clones, roughly 90% seen once. In regard to this clone: Its target is unknown.

Specimen: PBMCs, collected at disease progression, from a patient treated with ibrutinib. This clonotype originated in a human donor with chronic lymphocytic leukemia.

As DNA, the CDR3 is TGTGCCAGCAGCTCTAGCGGGAGGGCCCCCTTTTACGAGCAGTACTTC. It codes for CASSSSGRAPFYEQYF. V gene TRBV28 combines with J gene TRBJ2-7; TRBD2 matches 12 bases. V lost 6 bases, J lost 4 bases, and 10 bases stayed unmatched. The germline V gene encodes CDR1 MDHEN and CDR2 SYDVKM. This CDR3 has 16 amino acids.